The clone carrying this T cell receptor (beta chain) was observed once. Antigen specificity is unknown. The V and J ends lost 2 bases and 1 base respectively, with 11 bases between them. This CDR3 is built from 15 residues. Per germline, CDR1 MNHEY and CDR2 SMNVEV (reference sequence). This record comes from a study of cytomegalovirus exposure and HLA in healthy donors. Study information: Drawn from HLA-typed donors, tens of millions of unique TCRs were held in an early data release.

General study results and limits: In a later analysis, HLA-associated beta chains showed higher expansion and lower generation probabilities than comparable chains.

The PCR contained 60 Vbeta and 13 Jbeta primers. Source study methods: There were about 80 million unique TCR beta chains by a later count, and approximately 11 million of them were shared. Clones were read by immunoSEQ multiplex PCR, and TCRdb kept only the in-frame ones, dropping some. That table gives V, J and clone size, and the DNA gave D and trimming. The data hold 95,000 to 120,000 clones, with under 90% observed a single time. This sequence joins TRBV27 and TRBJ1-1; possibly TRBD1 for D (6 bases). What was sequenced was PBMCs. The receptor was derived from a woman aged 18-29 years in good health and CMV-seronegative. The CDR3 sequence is CASSLRQGQNTEAFF. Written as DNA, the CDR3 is TGTGCCAGCAGTTTAAGGCAGGGGCAGAACACTGAAGCTTTCTTT.